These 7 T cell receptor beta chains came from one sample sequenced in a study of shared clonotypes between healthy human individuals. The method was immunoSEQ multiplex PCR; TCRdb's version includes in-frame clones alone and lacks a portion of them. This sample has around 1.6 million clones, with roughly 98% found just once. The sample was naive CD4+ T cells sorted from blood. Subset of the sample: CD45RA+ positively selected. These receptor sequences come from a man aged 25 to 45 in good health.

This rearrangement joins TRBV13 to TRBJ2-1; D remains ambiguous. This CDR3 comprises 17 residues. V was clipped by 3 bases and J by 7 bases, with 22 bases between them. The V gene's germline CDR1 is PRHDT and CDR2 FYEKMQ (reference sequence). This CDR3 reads CASSFHPRIRLENEQFF. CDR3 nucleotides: TGTGCCAGCAGCTTTCATCCGAGGATCAGGCTGGAGAATGAGCAGTTCTTC. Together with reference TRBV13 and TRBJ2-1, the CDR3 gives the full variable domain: AAGVIQSPRHLIKEKRETATLKCYPIPRHDTVYWYQQGPGQDPQFLISFYEKMQSDKGSIPDRFSAQQFSDYHSELNMSSLELGDSALYFCASSFHPRIRLENEQFFGPGTRLTVL.

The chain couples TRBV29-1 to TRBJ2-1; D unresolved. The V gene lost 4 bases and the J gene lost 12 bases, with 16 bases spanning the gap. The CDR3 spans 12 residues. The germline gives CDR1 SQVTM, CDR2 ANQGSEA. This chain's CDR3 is CSVGPLGQGQFF. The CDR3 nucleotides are TGCAGCGTTGGCCCCTTAGGCCAAGGGCAGTTCTTC.

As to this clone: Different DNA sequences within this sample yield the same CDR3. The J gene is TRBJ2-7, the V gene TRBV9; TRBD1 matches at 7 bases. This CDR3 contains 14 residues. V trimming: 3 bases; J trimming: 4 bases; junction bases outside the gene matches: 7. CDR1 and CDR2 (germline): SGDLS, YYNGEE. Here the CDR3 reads CASSARQGSYEQYF. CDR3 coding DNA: TGTGCCAGCAGCGCCCGACAGGGTAGTTACGAGCAGTACTTC.

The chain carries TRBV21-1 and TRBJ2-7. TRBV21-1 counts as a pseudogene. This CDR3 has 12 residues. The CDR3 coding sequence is TGTGCCAGCAGCGTTACGTACTACGAGCAGTACTTC. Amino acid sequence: CASSVTYYEQYF.

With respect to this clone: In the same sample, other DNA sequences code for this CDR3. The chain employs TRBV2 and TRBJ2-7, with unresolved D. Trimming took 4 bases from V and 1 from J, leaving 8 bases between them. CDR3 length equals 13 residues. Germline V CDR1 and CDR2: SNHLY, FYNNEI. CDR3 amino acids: CASSGGGSYEQYF. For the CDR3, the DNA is TGTGCCAGCAGTGGGGGTGGTTCCTACGAGCAGTACTTC.

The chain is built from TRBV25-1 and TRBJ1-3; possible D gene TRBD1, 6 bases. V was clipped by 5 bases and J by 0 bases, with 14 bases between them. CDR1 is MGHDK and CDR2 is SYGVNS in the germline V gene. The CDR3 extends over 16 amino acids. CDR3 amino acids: CASSSTGKTSGNTIYF. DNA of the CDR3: TGTGCCAGCAGTTCGACAGGAAAAACCTCTGGAAACACCATATATTTT.

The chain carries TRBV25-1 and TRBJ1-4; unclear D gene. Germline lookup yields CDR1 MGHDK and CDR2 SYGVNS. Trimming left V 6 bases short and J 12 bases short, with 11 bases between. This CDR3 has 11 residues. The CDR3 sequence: CASSSIRELFF. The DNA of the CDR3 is TGTGCCAGCAGCTCGATTAGGGAACTGTTTTTT. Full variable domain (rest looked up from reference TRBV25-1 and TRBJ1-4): EADIYQTPRYLVIGTGKKITLECSQTMGHDKMYWYQQDPGMELHLIHYSYGVNSTEKGDLSSESTVSRIRTEHFPLTLESARPSHTSQYLCASSSIRELFFGSGTQLSVL.